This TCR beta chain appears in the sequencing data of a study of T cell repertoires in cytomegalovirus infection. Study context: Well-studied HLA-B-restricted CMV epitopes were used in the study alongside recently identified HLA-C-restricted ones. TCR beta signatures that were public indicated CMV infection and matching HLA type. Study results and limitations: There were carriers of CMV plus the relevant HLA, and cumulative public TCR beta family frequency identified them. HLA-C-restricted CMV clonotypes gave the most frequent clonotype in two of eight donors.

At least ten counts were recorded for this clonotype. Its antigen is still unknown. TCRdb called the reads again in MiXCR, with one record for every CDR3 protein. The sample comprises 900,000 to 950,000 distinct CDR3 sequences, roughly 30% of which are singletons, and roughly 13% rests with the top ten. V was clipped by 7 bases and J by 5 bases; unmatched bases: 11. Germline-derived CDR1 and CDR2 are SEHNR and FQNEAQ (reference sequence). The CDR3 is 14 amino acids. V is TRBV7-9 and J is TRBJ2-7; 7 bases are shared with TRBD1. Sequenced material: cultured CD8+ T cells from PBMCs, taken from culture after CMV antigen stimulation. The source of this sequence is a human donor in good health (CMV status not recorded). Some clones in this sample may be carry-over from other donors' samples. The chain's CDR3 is CASTDDRENHEQYF. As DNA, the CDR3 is TGTGCCAGCACCGACGACAGGGAGAATCACGAGCAGTACTTC.